Below are 16 T cell receptor beta chains sequenced from a single sample in a study of human T cells and chemical hapten exposure. Using its own MiXCR run on the RACE reads, TCRdb lists one record per CDR3 protein. The sample records a few hundred thousand distinct CDR3 sequences, around 5% being singletons. The time point: pre-sensitization, week 0. Treatment: therapeutic diphenylcyclopropenone sensitization with weekly scalp DPC. This sample comprised whole blood, obtained in connection with sensitization to the hapten diphenylcyclopropenone (DPC). The receptors were gathered from a woman aged 18-29 years with alopecia areata. Some clones in this sample may be carry-over from other donors' samples.

This clonotype was seen repeatedly, ten times or more. This rearrangement joins TRBV6-5 to TRBJ2-7, with D tentatively TRBD1 (6 bases). Germline V lookup: CDR1 MNHEY, CDR2 SVGAGI. Trimming left V 4 bases short and J 1 base short, with 8 bases between. The CDR3 runs 13 residues. The CDR3 sequence: CASSSGTSYEQYF. CDR3 sequence (DNA): TGTGCCAGCAGTTCCGGGACATCCTACGAGCAGTACTTC.

The gene calls are TRBV2 and TRBJ2-3, with TRBD1 identical over 10 bases. V lost 2 bases to trimming and J lost 3 bases; unmatched junction nucleotides: 2. The germline V gene encodes CDR1 SNHLY and CDR2 FYNNEI. This CDR3 has 15 amino acids. The chain's CDR3 is CASSERDRGTDTQYF. The CDR3 bases are TGTGCCAGCAGTGAAAGGGACAGGGGAACAGATACGCAGTATTTT. Full variable domain (missing parts from reference TRBV2 and TRBJ2-3): EPEVTQTPSHQVTQMGQEVILRCVPISNHLYFYWYRQILGQKVEFLVSFYNNEISEKSEIFDDQFSVERPDGSNFTLKIRSTKLEDSAMYFCASSERDRGTDTQYFGPGTRLTVL.

Only a few counts were recorded for this clonotype. The genes are TRBV7-2 and TRBJ2-7; weak D call: TRBD1 (5 bases). V was pared by 11 bases and J by 6 bases, with 20 bases between. Per the germline V gene, CDR1 is SGHTA and CDR2 is FQGNSA. The CDR3 is 13 residues long. The CDR3 loop is CAPTGPAGTEQYF. The CDR3 coding sequence is TGTGCCCCCACAGGCCCGGCCGGCACCGAGCAGTACTTC.

This clonotype appeared a few times. The chain uses TRBV20-1 and TRBJ2-7, with D unclear. The CDR3 runs 12 residues. Trimming shortened V by 3 bases and J by 3 bases, and 9 bases separated the two germline ends. The germline CDR1 and CDR2 sequences are DFQATT and SNEGSKA (reference sequence). CDR3 in amino acids: CSASVGDYEQYF. CDR3 nucleotides: TGCAGTGCTAGTGTTGGGGACTACGAGCAGTACTTC.

This clonotype was found many times. The rearrangement links TRBV18 to TRBJ1-3, with D uncertain. The CDR3 loop spans 14 amino acids. Trimming left V 5 bases short and J 3 bases short, with 11 bases between. Germline loops: CDR1 KGHSH, CDR2 LQKENI. CDR3 residues: CASSSGESGNTIYF. In DNA, the CDR3 is TGTGCCAGCTCATCTGGGGAAAGTGGAAACACCATATATTTT.

This clonotype was detected ten times or more. The chain couples TRBV28 to TRBJ1-5, with D possibly matching TRBD1 (6 bases). V lost 2 bases, J lost 0 bases, and 14 bases lay in between. The CDR3 length is 17 residues. Germline CDR1 MDHEN, CDR2 SYDVKM. CDR3 DNA sequence: TGTGCCAGCAGTTTAGTCGTGGACAGTCATAGCAATCAGCCCCAGCATTTT. It yields the protein CASSLVVDSHSNQPQHF.

This clonotype was observed a handful of times. The chain joins TRBV4-1 to TRBJ1-1; possibly TRBD1 for D (6 bases). Trimming took off 0 bases at V and 5 bases at J, with 16 bases between the two ends. The CDR3 is 16 amino acids. In germline, CDR1 is MGHRA, CDR2 YSYEKL. CDR3 DNA: TGCGCCAGCAGCCAAGATCGAGACAGGATTTGGACTGAAGCTTTCTTT. Translated: CASSQDRDRIWTEAFF.

Many counts were recorded for this clonotype. The V call is TRBV3-1, the J call TRBJ2-3; unclear D gene. Germline V gene data show CDR1 as LGHDT and CDR2 as YNNKEL (reference sequence). CDR3 length: 12 residues. Trimming removed 6 bases from V and 5 bases from J, with 9 bases in between. The CDR3 loop reads CASSHRGDTQYF. The CDR3 region has the DNA TGTGCCAGCAGTCACAGAGGAGATACGCAGTATTTT.

The rearrangement joins TRBV9 to TRBJ2-2; 9 positions match TRBD1. V shed 4 bases, J shed 6 bases, and the junction held 4 bases outside the gene matches. From germline, CDR1 is SGDLS and CDR2 YYNGEE. This CDR3 comprises 14 residues. This chain's CDR3 is CASSSYRGPGELFF. The DNA of the CDR3 is TGTGCCAGCAGCAGTTACAGGGGGCCCGGGGAGCTGTTTTTT.

This clonotype was detected ten times or more. The chain couples TRBV29-1 to TRBJ2-3, with 10 bases identical to TRBD2. This CDR3 comprises 16 residues. V shed 2 bases and J 4 bases; nucleotides not matched to a gene: 9. Germline loops: CDR1 SQVTM, CDR2 ANQGSEA. The CDR3 DNA sequence: TGCAGCGTTGAACAGGGAGCGGGGGGGCTTGCAGATACGCAGTATTTT. The encoded protein is CSVEQGAGGLADTQYF.

There are many counts of this clonotype. This rearrangement joins TRBV12-3 or TRBV12-4 to TRBJ2-3; no firm D call. CDR3 size: 13 residues. V gave up 3 bases and J gave up 4 bases, with 8 bases separating them. The CDR3 region has the DNA TGTGCCAGCAGTTTTAATGGGCCAGATACGCAGTATTTT. As protein: CASSFNGPDTQYF.

This clonotype was counted many times. The genes are TRBV6-2 or TRBV6-3 and TRBJ1-3; no reliable D call. The germline gives CDR1 MNHEY, CDR2 SVGEGT. The germline V and J ends were trimmed by 11 bases and 1 base, with 15 bases remaining between them. The length of the CDR3 is 14 residues. DNA for the CDR3: TGTGCCGGCTCACGGGGAGTTTCTGGAAACACCATATATTTT. Protein sequence: CAGSRGVSGNTIYF.

This clonotype was counted only a few times. The chain recombines TRBV14 with TRBJ2-1; TRBD2 aligns across 11 bases. CDR1 and CDR2 from the germline V gene are SGHDN and FVKESK. Trimming at V came to 4 bases and at J to 0 bases, leaving 14 bases not matched to a gene. This CDR3 region has 20 residues. The CDR3 is CASSPRPSGGTITSYNEQFF. DNA for the CDR3: TGTGCCAGCAGCCCGAGGCCTAGCGGGGGGACAATAACCTCCTACAATGAGCAGTTCTTC.

A few counts support this clonotype. Since no conserved phenylalanine or tryptophan closes the CDR3, a read error is the likely cause. The V call is TRBV5-1, the J call TRBJ2-3; no reliable D call. The CDR3 totals 15 residues. V lost 0 bases and J 0 bases, leaving 8 bases between the germline ends. Germline CDR1 is SGHRS and CDR2 is YFSETQ. The CDR3 bases are TGCGCCAGCAGCTTGGAAGAGCCTAGCACAGATACGCAGTATTTG. It codes for CASSLEEPSTDTQYL.

This chain joins TRBV9 and TRBJ2-7; D not resolved. The CDR3 runs 15 residues. The V gene lost 4 bases and the J gene lost 2 bases, with 16 bases spanning the gap. Germline assignment: CDR1 SGDLS and CDR2 YYNGEE. CDR3 region: CASSSQLAGTYEQYF. For the CDR3, the DNA is TGTGCCAGCAGCTCCCAGCTCGCCGGAACCTACGAGCAGTACTTC. Drawing the rest from reference TRBV9 and TRBJ2-7, the complete variable domain is DSGVTQTPKHLITATGQRVTLRCSPRSGDLSVYWYQQSLDQGLQFLIQYYNGEERAKGNILERFSAQQFPDLHSELNLSSLELGDSALYFCASSSQLAGTYEQYFGPGTRLTVT.

Ten or more counts support this clonotype. The gene calls are TRBV6-2 or TRBV6-3 and TRBJ1-5; unclear D gene. Between the trimmed V and J ends, which lost 0 bases and 4 bases, there was a span of 13 bases. The germline CDR1 and CDR2 sequences are MNHEY and SVGEGT. The CDR3 runs 16 residues. Here the CDR3 reads CASSYSHAAANQPQHF. CDR3 sequence (DNA): TGTGCCAGCAGTTACTCGCACGCGGCAGCTAATCAGCCCCAGCATTTT.